One and the same sample provided the 9 T cell receptor beta chains below, sequenced in a study of blood T cell repertoires in COVID-19. TCRdb keeps only in-frame clones here, not all; method: immunoSEQ multiplex PCR. Of hundreds of thousands of clones in the sample, 80% to 90% were seen once. Sequencing was carried out using peripheral blood. The receptors derive from a man aged 35-49 years with acute or convalescent COVID-19.

The rearrangement joins TRBV30 to TRBJ2-1; possible D gene TRBD2, 5 bases. The CDR3 runs 15 residues. CDR1 and CDR2 (germline): GTSNPN, SVGIG (reference sequence). The V end lost 6 bases, the J end lost 0 bases, and 15 bases lay between the germline ends. This CDR3 is CACTPDFGSYNEQFF. The CDR3 DNA sequence: TGTGCCTGCACCCCGGACTTCGGCTCCTACAATGAGCAGTTCTTC.

The chain links TRBV6-5 to TRBJ1-2, with no clear D. Germline CDR1 is MNHEY and CDR2 is SVGAGI. Trimming took off 8 bases at V and 4 bases at J, with 8 bases between the two ends. CDR3 length equals 11 residues. CDR3 in DNA: TGTGCCAGCCGCGCTACCTATGGCTACACCTTC. It codes for CASRATYGYTF.

This chain uses TRBV5-1 with TRBJ2-4; the match to TRBD2 covers 7 bases. V lost 2 bases to trimming and J lost 1 base; unmatched junction nucleotides: 6. The CDR3 has 16 amino acids. Germline lookup yields CDR1 SGHRS and CDR2 YFSETQ. The CDR3 here is CASSLYISGAKNIQYF. Written as DNA, the CDR3 is TGCGCCAGCAGCTTATACATTAGCGGGGCCAAAAACATTCAGTACTTC.

The chain uses TRBV27 and TRBJ2-3, with 7 bases that match TRBD2. Trimming cost V 6 bases and J 4 bases; bases outside gene matches: 10. CDR1 is MNHEY, CDR2 SMNVEV, per germline (reference sequence). The CDR3 sequence is 15 residues long. DNA for the CDR3: TGTGCCAGCAGAGATCTGGGCGGGGGTCCAGATACGCAGTATTTT. This sequence encodes CASRDLGGGPDTQYF.

The J gene is TRBJ1-1, the V gene TRBV7-9, with no clear D. Germline V gene lookup returns CDR1 SEHNR and CDR2 FQNEAQ (reference sequence). This CDR3 is built from 12 residues. The V gene lost 4 bases and the J gene lost 8 bases, with 11 bases spanning the gap. CDR3 nucleotide sequence: TGTGCCAGCAGCTCTCCAGGCCCAGAAGCTTTCTTT. Translation: CASSSPGPEAFF.

The chain carries TRBV2 and TRBJ2-3; 8 nucleotides line up with TRBD1. The V gene end was trimmed by 10 bases and the J gene end by 6 bases; junction bases not matched to a gene: 12. Germline CDR1 SNHLY, CDR2 FYNNEI. The CDR3 has 14 residues. CDR3 nucleotide sequence: TGTGCCAACCTGAGGACAGGGCATTCGGATACGCAGTATTTT. It codes for CANLRTGHSDTQYF.

The rearrangement joins TRBV5-4 to TRBJ1-1; D might be TRBD1 (5 bases). V lost 2 bases to trimming and J lost 11 bases, with 16 bases between them. The CDR3 is made up of 13 amino acids. Per the germline V gene, CDR1 is SGHNT and CDR2 is YYREEE (reference sequence). Here the CDR3 DNA reads TGTGCCAGCAGCTTTATGGGGGGGAGAACGGCTTTCTTT. Translated: CASSFMGGRTAFF.

The chain couples TRBV5-5 to TRBJ2-7, with TRBD1 matching 7 bases. CDR1 and CDR2 from the germline V gene are SGHKS and YYEKEE (reference sequence). V trimming: 5 bases; J trimming: 2 bases; junction bases outside the gene matches: 13. This CDR3 region has 16 residues. The CDR3 region has the DNA TGTGCCAGCAGTTCTGCTGTTGACAGGGCTGCCTACGAGCAGTACTTC. Translation gives CASSSAVDRAAYEQYF.

A few counts support this clone. The V and J genes are TRBV24-1 and TRBJ2-1, with TRBD1 as a possible D gene (6 bases). CDR1 KGHDR and CDR2 SFDVKD come from the germline V gene. V was cut by 5 bases and J by 8 bases, with 18 bases left in between. The CDR3 is made up of 15 amino acids. CDR3 sequence reads: CATSGAYRVGDEQFF. CDR3 coding DNA: TGTGCCACCAGTGGGGCATACAGGGTAGGCGATGAGCAGTTCTTC.